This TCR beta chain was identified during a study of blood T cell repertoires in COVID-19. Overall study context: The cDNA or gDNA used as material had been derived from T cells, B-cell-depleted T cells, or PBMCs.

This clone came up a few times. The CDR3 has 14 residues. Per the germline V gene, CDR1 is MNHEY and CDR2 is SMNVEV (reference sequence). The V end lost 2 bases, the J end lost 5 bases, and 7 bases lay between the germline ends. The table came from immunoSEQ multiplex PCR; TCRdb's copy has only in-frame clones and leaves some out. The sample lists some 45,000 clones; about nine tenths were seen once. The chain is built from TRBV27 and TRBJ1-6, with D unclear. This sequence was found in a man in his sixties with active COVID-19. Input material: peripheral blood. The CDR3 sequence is CASSLGLNNSPLHF. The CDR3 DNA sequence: TGTGCCAGCAGTTTAGGACTGAATAATTCACCCCTCCACTTT.